The 25 T cell receptor beta chains reported below all come from one sample, sequenced in a study of OX40 agonist ivuxolimab in advanced cancers. Generated by immunoSEQ multiplex PCR, the TCRdb table keeps only in-frame clones and is missing some. Of some 94,000 clones detected, around 95% appear once; the ten largest clones hold about 2.1%. The source material was CD4+ or CD8+ T cells sorted from blood, sampled in a trial of the OX40 agonist ivuxolimab. The receptor source for this set is an adult with an advanced solid tumor such as melanoma, head and neck, liver or kidney cancer.

The chain employs TRBV5-4 and TRBJ1-2; 10 bases fit TRBD1. The CDR3 is 14 amino acids. Germline V gene sequence: CDR1 SGHNT, CDR2 YYREEE (reference sequence). Trimming took 5 bases from V and 3 from J; bases not matched to a gene: 4. CDR3 nucleotides: TGTGCCAGCAGGAGACAGGGGGCGGACTATGGCTACACCTTC. Translating gives CASRRQGADYGYTF.

The chain carries TRBV11-2 and TRBJ2-1; no clear D gene. Trimming left V 4 bases short and J 9 bases short, with 19 bases between. The CDR3 is made up of 15 amino acids. Germline V gene data show CDR1 as SGHAT and CDR2 as FQNNGV. In nucleotides, the CDR3 is TGTGCCAGCAGCTACCCCGGGTTAGGCCTCGGTGAGCAGTTCTTC. It yields the protein CASSYPGLGLGEQFF.

The V gene is TRBV11-2, the J gene TRBJ1-1; maybe TRBD1 (5 bases). The CDR3 loop spans 14 amino acids. Looked up from germline, CDR1 is SGHAT and CDR2 is FQNNGV. V lost 1 base and J lost 3, with 9 bases in between. The CDR3 reads CASSLVGGDTEAFF. CDR3 nucleotide sequence: TGTGCCAGCAGCTTAGTGGGGGGAGACACTGAAGCTTTCTTT.

The chain carries TRBV7-3 and TRBJ1-1, with D possibly being TRBD1 (5 bases). CDR1 and CDR2 from the germline V gene are SGHTA and FQGTGA. V was cut by 7 bases and J by 4 bases, with 13 bases left in between. The CDR3 length is 13 residues. The CDR3 bases are TGTGCCAGCAACAACCAGGGAGGCACTGAAGCTTTCTTT. As protein: CASNNQGGTEAFF. Looking up the rest from reference TRBV7-3 and TRBJ1-1 gives the full variable domain: GAGVSQTPSNKVTEKGKYVELRCDPISGHTALYWYRQSLGQGPEFLIYFQGTGAADDSGLPNDRFFAVRPEGSVSTLKIQRTERGDSAVYLCASNNQGGTEAFFGQGTRLTVV.

The rearrangement uses TRBV9 and TRBJ1-3, with 7 bases that match TRBD1. The CDR3 has 21 residues. V was clipped by 3 bases and J by 1 base; unmatched bases: 22. The germline V gene encodes CDR1 SGDLS and CDR2 YYNGEE. CDR3: CASSAKDRVRADRDSGNTIYF. The CDR3 DNA reads as TGTGCCAGCAGCGCTAAAGACAGGGTAAGGGCCGACCGAGATTCTGGAAACACCATATATTTT.

V gene TRBV4-3 combines with J gene TRBJ2-1; weak D call: TRBD1 (5 bases). Per germline, CDR1 LGHNA and CDR2 YSLEER. The CDR3 is 15 amino acids. Between the trimmed V and J ends, which lost 4 bases and 4 bases, there was a span of 14 bases. CDR3 protein: CASSLDKMGYNEQFF. The CDR3 nucleotides read TGCGCCAGCAGCCTGGACAAAATGGGTTACAATGAGCAGTTCTTC.

V and J are TRBV7-3 and TRBJ1-2; 7 bases fit TRBD1. V dropped 2 bases and J dropped 7; count of bases not matched to a gene: 4. The CDR3 has 13 amino acids. Germline V gene data show CDR1 as SGHTA and CDR2 as FQGTGA. Written as DNA, the CDR3 is TGTGCCAGCAGCTTAGAAGGGACAGCTGGCTACACCTTC. Protein sequence: CASSLEGTAGYTF.

The chain combines TRBV7-9 with TRBJ1-2; 7 nucleotides match TRBD1. Trimming took 4 bases from V and 8 from J; bases not matched to a gene: 16. Germline V lookup: CDR1 SEHNR, CDR2 FQNEAQ (reference sequence). The CDR3 is made up of 16 amino acids. CDR3 sequence reads: CASSSPQGGAIWGYTF. The CDR3 bases are TGTGCCAGCAGCTCCCCCCAGGGGGGGGCCATATGGGGCTACACCTTC.

This clone appeared a single time. The rearrangement uses TRBV2 and TRBJ2-7; TRBD1 is a possible D gene (6 bases). CDR3 length equals 15 residues. CDR1 and CDR2 (germline): SNHLY, FYNNEI. The germline V and J ends were trimmed by 8 bases and 0 bases, with 17 bases remaining between them. Here the CDR3 reads CASSQGPLTSYEQYF. As DNA, the CDR3 is TGTGCCAGCTCACAGGGCCCTCTAACCTCCTACGAGCAGTACTTC.

V gene TRBV7-3 combines with J gene TRBJ2-7; D uncertain. The CDR3 runs 15 residues. Trimming shortened V by 1 base and J by 3 bases, and 13 bases separated the two germline ends. CDR1 and CDR2 (germline): SGHTA, FQGTGA. CDR3 region: CASSLSGSSDYEQYF. CDR3 bases: TGTGCCAGCAGCTTAAGTGGTTCGTCGGACTACGAGCAGTACTTC. Full variable domain (outside the CDR3, taken from reference TRBV7-3 and TRBJ2-7): GAGVSQTPSNKVTEKGKYVELRCDPISGHTALYWYRQSLGQGPEFLIYFQGTGAADDSGLPNDRFFAVRPEGSVSTLKIQRTERGDSAVYLCASSLSGSSDYEQYFGPGTRLTVT.

The J gene is TRBJ2-1, the V gene TRBV2; TRBD2 matches at 7 bases. J gave up 6 bases and V 6 bases, and 11 bases lay outside the gene matches. CDR3 length: 15 amino acids. CDR1 and CDR2 (germline): SNHLY, FYNNEI. The CDR3 region has the DNA TGTGCCAGCAGCGTTGGGACTACAGGAGGCAATGAGCAGTTCTTC. Residues: CASSVGTTGGNEQFF.

This rearrangement joins TRBV6-5 to TRBJ2-7; 8 nucleotides align to TRBD1. Per germline, CDR1 MNHEY and CDR2 SVGAGI. V lost 8 bases and J lost 5; bases outside the gene matches: 8. CDR3 length: 13 residues. CDR3 sequence (DNA): TGTGCCAGCCAGGACAGGGAGAAGCACGAGCAGTACTTC. This translates into CASQDREKHEQYF.

V usage is TRBV4-1 and J usage is TRBJ1-1; D not resolved. V lost 1 base and J lost 6, with 6 bases in between. The length of the CDR3 is 12 residues. Per germline, CDR1 MGHRA and CDR2 YSYEKL. CDR3 sequence: CASSQVSSEAFF. CDR3 nucleotides: TGCGCCAGCAGCCAAGTATCTTCTGAAGCTTTCTTT.

In regard to this clone: Additional DNA sequences in this sample encode the identical CDR3. The V and J genes are TRBV27 and TRBJ2-1, with a weak D call TRBD2 (5 bases). CDR3 length: 14 amino acids. Trimming pared 2 bases from V and 2 bases from J, leaving 7 bases between. CDR1 is MNHEY, CDR2 SMNVEV, per germline (reference sequence). The CDR3, as DNA: TGTGCCAGCAGTTTAGCCGGGACCTACAATGAGCAGTTCTTC. Translated: CASSLAGTYNEQFF.

This chain connects TRBV7-6 to TRBJ2-5, with 7 positions matching TRBD2. CDR3 length: 14 residues. Germline V lookup: CDR1 SGHVS, CDR2 FNYEAQ. The junction had 4 bases not matched to a gene; V was cut back by 1 base and J by 5 bases. In DNA, the CDR3 is TGTGCCAGCAGCTTAGGGGGTAGCGGGGAGACCCAGTACTTC. Protein sequence: CASSLGGSGETQYF.

This rearrangement joins TRBV19 to TRBJ2-7; D possibly matches TRBD1 or TRBD2 (6 bases each). Per the germline V gene, CDR1 is LNHDA and CDR2 is SQIVND (reference sequence). V lost 4 bases and J lost 2, with 12 bases in between. The CDR3 is made up of 14 amino acids. CDR3 loop: CASSSGGGPYEQYF. DNA of the CDR3: TGTGCCAGTAGTAGTGGAGGGGGTCCCTACGAGCAGTACTTC.

This chain uses TRBV7-2 with TRBJ2-7; perhaps TRBD2 as D (6 bases). Germline lookup yields CDR1 SGHTA and CDR2 FQGNSA. CDR3 size: 13 residues. V lost 4 bases, J lost 5 bases, and 12 bases lay in between. CDR3 loop: CASSYGGFNEQYF. The CDR3 DNA sequence: TGTGCCAGCAGCTACGGGGGATTCAACGAGCAGTACTTC. The full variable domain, rest sourced from reference TRBV7-2 and TRBJ2-7, is GAGVSQSPSNKVTEKGKDVELRCDPISGHTALYWYRQSLGQGLEFLIYFQGNSAPDKSGLPSDRFSAERTGGSVSTLTIQRTQQEDSAVYLCASSYGGFNEQYFGPGTRLTVT.

V usage is TRBV7-2 and J usage is TRBJ2-1, with D unclear. CDR1 and CDR2 (germline): SGHTA, FQGNSA. The V and J ends lost 1 base and 10 bases respectively, with 11 bases between them. The CDR3 has 13 residues. For the CDR3, the DNA is TGTGCCAGCAGCTTAGATTGGTGGCCGGAGCAGTTCTTC. Protein: CASSLDWWPEQFF.

V and J are TRBV5-3 and TRBJ2-7; D uncertain. Being an ORF, TRBV5-3 has a function that is uncertain. V was cut by 5 bases and J by 1 base, with 16 bases left in between. The length of the CDR3 is 15 residues. CDR3 residues: CARSHSPTDSYEQYF. In DNA form, the CDR3 reads TGTGCCAGAAGTCACTCTCCTACGGATTCCTACGAGCAGTACTTC.

CDR3 nucleotides: TGTGCCAGCAGCCCTGACATTGATACGCAGTATTTT. It specifies CASSPDIDTQYF. This chain joins TRBV5-5 and TRBJ2-3; D uncertain. V lost 4 bases and J 6 bases, leaving 9 bases between the germline ends. The CDR3 totals 12 residues. The germline gives CDR1 SGHKS, CDR2 YYEKEE (reference sequence). Variable domain in full (rest from reference TRBV5-5 and TRBJ2-3): DAGVTQSPTHLIKTRGQQVTLRCSPISGHKSVSWYQQVLGQGPQFIFQYYEKEERGRGNFPDRFSARQFPNYSSELNVNALLLGDSALYLCASSPDIDTQYFGPGTRLTVL.

With regard to this clone: Other DNA sequences of this sample code for an identical CDR3. This chain links TRBV7-9 with TRBJ2-7; D not certain. V was shortened by 1 base and J by 0 bases, with 1 base between the two germline ends. The CDR3 runs 12 residues. CDR1 SEHNR and CDR2 FQNEAQ come from the germline V gene (reference sequence). CDR3 nucleotide sequence: TGTGCCAGCAGCTTAGGCTCCTACGAGCAGTACTTC. It codes for CASSLGSYEQYF.

The chain recombines TRBV9 with TRBJ2-1; TRBD2 matches at 8 bases. V lost 0 bases and J lost 10; bases outside the gene matches: 6. CDR1 is SGDLS and CDR2 is YYNGEE in the germline V gene. There are 14 residues in the CDR3. CDR3 residues: CASSVEGLGSEQFF. As DNA, the CDR3 is TGTGCCAGCAGCGTAGAGGGACTAGGTTCAGAGCAGTTCTTC.

For this clone: A read error may account for a junction end that differs from germline. The genes are TRBV27 and TRBJ2-7, with a possible D match to TRBD2 (6 bases). This CDR3 is 13 amino acids long. Germline lookup yields CDR1 MNHEY and CDR2 SMNVEV (reference sequence). CDR3 sequence reads: CASSLSSGLEQYF. The CDR3 bases are TGTGCCAGCAGCTTATCAAGCGGACTAGAGCAGTACTTC.

V is TRBV30 and J is TRBJ1-1; tentatively, D is TRBD1 (5 bases). V lost 2 bases and J 7 bases, leaving 11 bases between the germline ends. The CDR3 has 12 residues. The germline gives CDR1 GTSNPN, CDR2 SVGIG (reference sequence). For the CDR3, the DNA is TGTGCCTGGAGTCAACGGGACGGTGAAGCTTTCTTT. Its translation: CAWSQRDGEAFF.

The rearrangement uses TRBV4-1 and TRBJ2-2; no reliable D call. Germline V CDR1 and CDR2: MGHRA, YSYEKL. Trimming took 4 bases from V and 6 from J, leaving 6 bases between them. The CDR3 totals 12 residues. The CDR3 here is CASSPPSGELFF. The CDR3 DNA sequence: TGCGCCAGCAGCCCCCCTTCCGGGGAGCTGTTTTTT.